This T cell receptor (beta chain) originates from a study of CD8+ T cells in alopecia areata. Turning to the study itself: A 6-month period off drug followed tofacitinib, which lasted 6 to 18 months.

General observations from the study: Possibly as an HLA-related effect, TCR sharing across patients appeared less clear than in mice. Alphabeta T cells residing in normal skin are also sequenced in scalp samples.

Treatment denoted: oral pan-JAK inhibitor, 5-10 mg twice daily. RNA was isolated and reverse transcribed to cDNA, the sequencing template. The repertoire was sequenced with immunoSEQ multiplex PCR; TCRdb's copy has only in-frame clones and lacks some. This table has under 130,000 clones, over 75% appearing once. CDR1 LNHDA and CDR2 SQIVND come from the germline V gene (reference sequence). CDR3 length equals 15 residues. Deletions cut 5 bases from V and 3 bases from J, with 17 bases between. Points on this clone: The target antigen is unknown.

The receptor was derived from a human donor with alopecia areata. The specimen was CD8+ T cells sorted from blood, collected between weeks 30 and 35, from a patient treated with tofacitinib. The V and J genes are TRBV19 and TRBJ2-7, with D hard to call. The CDR3 loop is CASSPQARGIYEQYF. Written as DNA, the CDR3 is TGTGCCAGTAGTCCCCAGGCGAGAGGAATCTACGAGCAGTACTTC.